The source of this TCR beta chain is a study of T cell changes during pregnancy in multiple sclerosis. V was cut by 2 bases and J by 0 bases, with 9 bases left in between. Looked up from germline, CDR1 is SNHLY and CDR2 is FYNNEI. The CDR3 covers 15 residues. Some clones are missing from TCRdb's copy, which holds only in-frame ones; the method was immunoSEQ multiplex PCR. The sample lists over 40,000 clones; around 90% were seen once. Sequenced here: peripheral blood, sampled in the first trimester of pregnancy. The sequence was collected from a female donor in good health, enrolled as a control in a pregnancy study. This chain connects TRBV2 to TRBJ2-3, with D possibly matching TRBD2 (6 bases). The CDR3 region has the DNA TGTGCCAGCAGTGAAACTAGCCTTAGCACAGATACGCAGTATTTT. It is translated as CASSETSLSTDTQYF.